This TCR beta chain derives from a study of blood T cell repertoires in COVID-19. Libraries were prepared by immunoSEQ multiplex PCR; TCRdb keeps only in-frame clonotypes and omits some of them. The sample includes more than 100,000 clones, approximately 83% seen only once; the top ten take under 13%. In germline, CDR1 is MDHEN, CDR2 SYDVKM. The length of the CDR3 is 15 residues. J was trimmed by 4 bases and V by 5 bases; bases with no gene match: 5. The TCR originated in a man of 80 years or more with acute or convalescent COVID-19. The sequenced sample consisted of peripheral blood. This chain connects TRBV28 to TRBJ1-4, with 9 bases fitting TRBD1. CDR3 sequence: CASSPRDRVNEKLFF. CDR3 nucleotide sequence: TGTGCCAGCAGTCCCCGGGACAGGGTTAATGAAAAACTGTTTTTT.